Listed here are 27 T cell receptor beta chains from one sample, sequenced in a study of blood T cells in healthy people across ages. Then a second PCR, running about 7 to 11 cycles, was carried out with a sample-barcoded 5' primer and a J-beta primer mix. TCRdb re-called the 5' RACE reads with MiXCR, one entry per CDR3 protein. The sample yields about 1.4 million distinct CDR3 sequences, roughly 64% seen once. Sample: blood. The receptors originated from a man between 18 and 35 years old in good health.

This clonotype has a handful of counts. The gene calls are TRBV10-3 and TRBJ2-6; 8 bases line up with TRBD1. Germline assignment: CDR1 ENHRY and CDR2 SYGVKD. CDR3 length: 18 amino acids. Trimming removed 4 bases from V and 0 bases from J; junction bases left unmatched: 8. The CDR3 nucleotides read TGTGCCATCAGTGGATCGGACAGGGATCGCTCTGGGGCCAACGTCCTGACTTTC. Its translation: CAISGSDRDRSGANVLTF.

V usage is TRBV3-1 and J usage is TRBJ2-4, with 9 bases matching TRBD1. The CDR3 spans 17 residues. CDR1 and CDR2 (germline): LGHDT, YNNKEL (reference sequence). V lost 2 bases, J lost 1 base, and 6 bases stayed unmatched. In DNA, the CDR3 is TGTGCCAGCAGCCAATCGGACAGGGGATGGGCCAAAAACATTCAGTACTTC. This sequence encodes CASSQSDRGWAKNIQYF.

This sequence joins TRBV9 and TRBJ2-3; D may be TRBD1 or TRBD2 (5 bases each). V was shortened by 4 bases and J by 4 bases, with 25 bases between the two germline ends. From germline, CDR1 is SGDLS and CDR2 YYNGEE. The CDR3 spans 18 residues. As DNA, the CDR3 is TGTGCCAGCAGCTTCACAACGGGGAGAAAGGACACGGCAGATACGCAGTATTTT. This gives the protein CASSFTTGRKDTADTQYF.

The J gene is TRBJ2-1, the V gene TRBV29-1, with 8 bases fitting TRBD2. The CDR3 consists of 14 residues. Germline loops: CDR1 SQVTM, CDR2 ANQGSEA. With 6 bases clipped from V and 7 bases from J, the junction kept 11 bases outside the gene matches. CDR3 nucleotides: TGCAGCGTCGGGCGGGAGGAAGGTGAGAATGAGCAGTTCTTC. This sequence encodes CSVGREEGENEQFF.

This chain links TRBV2 with TRBJ2-3; the D gene is possibly TRBD2 (6 bases). Germline values: CDR1 SNHLY, CDR2 FYNNEI. The CDR3 loop spans 12 amino acids. Trimming pared 8 bases from V and 13 bases from J, leaving 19 bases between. CDR3 sequence (DNA): TGTGCCAGCCTCTTGACCCGGGACTTAGAGTATTTT. This codes for CASLLTRDLEYF. Supplemented by reference TRBV2 and TRBJ2-3, the full variable domain reads EPEVTQTPSHQVTQMGQEVILRCVPISNHLYFYWYRQILGQKVEFLVSFYNNEISEKSEIFDDQFSVERPDGSNFTLKIRSTKLEDSAMYFCASLLTRDLEYFGPGTRLTVL.

V and J are TRBV7-9 and TRBJ2-7; D gene unclear. CDR1 SEHNR and CDR2 FQNEAQ come from the germline V gene (reference sequence). This CDR3 is built from 14 residues. The V and J ends lost 3 bases and 4 bases respectively, with 13 bases between them. CDR3: CASSFTELGYEQYF. The CDR3 region has the DNA TGTGCCAGCAGCTTTACAGAATTGGGTTACGAGCAGTACTTC.

This clonotype showed up just once. The J gene is TRBJ2-1, the V gene TRBV27; 7 bases map to TRBD1. V shed 4 bases, J shed 6 bases, and the junction held 6 bases outside the gene matches. The CDR3 totals 14 residues. Germline V gene sequence: CDR1 MNHEY, CDR2 SMNVEV (reference sequence). The CDR3 spells CASSWWDSANEQFF. CDR3 coding DNA: TGTGCCAGCAGTTGGTGGGACAGCGCCAATGAGCAGTTCTTC.

The chain recombines TRBV3-1 with TRBJ2-1; D gene ambiguous. Per the germline V gene, CDR1 is LGHDT and CDR2 is YNNKEL (reference sequence). Trimming left V 1 base short and J 2 bases short, with 9 bases between. The CDR3 length is 15 residues. CDR3 sequence: CASSQGTSPYNEQFF. The CDR3 DNA is TGTGCCAGCAGCCAAGGGACGTCGCCCTACAATGAGCAGTTCTTC.

The chain couples TRBV6-2 or TRBV6-3 to TRBJ2-7; possibly TRBD1 or TRBD2 for D (5 bases each). Germline CDR1 reads MNHEY; CDR2 reads SVGEGT. The CDR3 sequence is 15 residues long. V dropped 2 bases and J dropped 3 bases, with 14 bases sitting between them. CDR3 sequence (DNA): TGTGCCAGCAGTTACAAGTTAGGGACCCTCTACGAGCAGTACTTC. This translates into CASSYKLGTLYEQYF.

This clonotype was observed a single time. The V and J genes are TRBV20-1 and TRBJ2-3; D is tentatively TRBD1 or TRBD2 (5 bases each). CDR1 DFQATT and CDR2 SNEGSKA come from the germline V gene (reference sequence). This CDR3 has 15 amino acids. Trimming removed 1 base at V and 3 bases at J, with 14 bases between. The CDR3 sequence: CSARGTQGPTDTQYF. The CDR3 DNA reads TGCAGTGCTAGAGGGACTCAGGGACCTACAGATACGCAGTATTTT.

The chain uses TRBV12-3 or TRBV12-4 and TRBJ2-2, with 7 positions matching TRBD2. This CDR3 contains 14 residues. V was pared by 6 bases and J by 5 bases, with 6 bases of the junction left unmatched. The CDR3 nucleotides read TGTGCCAGCAGGGGCGGGAGTTGGACCGGGGAGCTGTTTTTT. Translating gives CASRGGSWTGELFF.

The chain uses TRBV7-2 and TRBJ2-1; the match to TRBD2 covers 14 bases. The CDR3 totals 18 residues. V trimming: 2 bases; J trimming: 4 bases; junction bases outside the gene matches: 7. The germline V gene has CDR1 SGHTA and CDR2 FQGNSA. CDR3 coding DNA: TGTGCCAGCAGCTTAAGACTAGCGGGGGGGGTTGGGTACAATGAGCAGTTCTTC. As protein: CASSLRLAGGVGYNEQFF.

The chain carries TRBV6-6 and TRBJ2-3; D unresolved. Germline V CDR1 and CDR2: MNHNY, SVGAGI (reference sequence). With 2 bases removed from V and 1 base from J, the gap between germline ends came to 4 bases. The CDR3 covers 13 residues. CDR3 DNA: TGTGCCAGCAGTTACATGGGCACAGATACGCAGTATTTT. Encoded protein: CASSYMGTDTQYF.

The rearrangement joins TRBV7-2 to TRBJ2-3; TRBD1 is a possible D gene (5 bases). Trimming cost V 2 bases and J 5 bases, with 17 bases left between them. CDR1 is SGHTA and CDR2 is FQGNSA in the germline V gene. The CDR3 is 16 amino acids. The CDR3 sequence: CASSLPARELVDTQYF. CDR3 in DNA: TGTGCCAGCAGCTTACCCGCCAGGGAATTAGTAGATACGCAGTATTTT. The complete variable domain, with remaining parts taken from reference TRBV7-2 and TRBJ2-3, reads GAGVSQSPSNKVTEKGKDVELRCDPISGHTALYWYRQSLGQGLEFLIYFQGNSAPDKSGLPSDRFSAERTGGSVSTLTIQRTQQEDSAVYLCASSLPARELVDTQYFGPGTRLTVL.

V and J are TRBV9 and TRBJ1-6; D is undetermined. Germline loops: CDR1 SGDLS, CDR2 YYNGEE. V was clipped by 0 bases and J by 13 bases, with 14 bases between them. There are 14 residues in the CDR3. The DNA of the CDR3 is TGTGCCAGCAGCGTAGGGTATCTCCGAGCGCCCCTCCACTTT. This encodes CASSVGYLRAPLHF.

The table lists this clonotype with a few counts. The chain is built from TRBV6-5 and TRBJ2-3, with TRBD2 as a possible D gene (5 bases). Per the germline V gene, CDR1 is MNHEY and CDR2 is SVGAGI. V lost 9 bases and J lost 2, with 15 bases in between. CDR3 size: 14 residues. The CDR3 DNA reads as TGTGCCAGTATGAGCGGTCAACTCACAGATACGCAGTATTTT. It translates to CASMSGQLTDTQYF.

J is TRBJ1-2 and V is TRBV28; no firm D call. Deletions cut 4 bases from V and 12 bases from J, with 21 bases between. Germline V gene sequence: CDR1 MDHEN, CDR2 SYDVKM. This CDR3 has 14 amino acids. The CDR3 DNA follows: TGTGCCAGCAGTTACCGCCAGTTTGTTAGGGAGGACACCTTC. Encoded protein: CASSYRQFVREDTF.

In this sample, this clonotype turned up a few times. The chain carries TRBV10-3 and TRBJ2-1, with 11 bases aligning to TRBD2. The J segment lost 5 bases and the V segment lost 4 bases, leaving 7 bases of the junction unmatched. The CDR3 runs 16 residues. Germline-derived CDR1 and CDR2 are ENHRY and SYGVKD. The CDR3 here is CAISGLAGGHDNEQFF. CDR3 nucleotides: TGTGCCATCAGTGGGTTAGCGGGAGGGCACGACAATGAGCAGTTCTTC.

This clonotype has only one observation. The rearrangement uses TRBV20-1 and TRBJ2-3, with 7 bases fitting TRBD2. V trimming: 8 bases; J trimming: 2 bases; junction bases outside the gene matches: 10. Germline V gene data show CDR1 as DFQATT and CDR2 as SNEGSKA (reference sequence). The CDR3 is 14 amino acids. CDR3 nucleotides: TGCAGTCCCCGGGCTAGCGGAAACACAGATACGCAGTATTTT. This codes for CSPRASGNTDTQYF.

The V and J genes are TRBV6-1 and TRBJ2-1; D remains unclear. Trimming cost V 0 bases and J 4 bases, with 1 base left between them. CDR1 MNHNS and CDR2 SASEGT come from the germline V gene. The CDR3 consists of 12 residues. CDR3 coding DNA: TGTGCCAGCAGTGAAGCGTACAATGAGCAGTTCTTC. Translating gives CASSEAYNEQFF.

The V gene is TRBV27, the J gene TRBJ2-7, with 7 bases matching TRBD1. The CDR3 is 14 amino acids. Trimming cost V 7 bases and J 3 bases; bases outside gene matches: 9. CDR1 is MNHEY, CDR2 SMNVEV, per germline (reference sequence). As DNA, the CDR3 is TGTGCCAGCAAGGCCGGGACAGAGAACTACGAGCAGTACTTC. Translating gives CASKAGTENYEQYF.

This chain joins TRBV6-2 or TRBV6-3 and TRBJ1-2; maybe TRBD1 (6 bases). The germline V gene has CDR1 MNHEY and CDR2 SVGEGT. CDR3 size: 14 residues. The V end was cut by 5 bases, the J end by 4 bases, with 14 bases between. The CDR3 region is CASSPVQGRYGYTF. The CDR3 DNA sequence: TGTGCCAGCAGTCCCGTGCAGGGGCGCTATGGCTACACCTTC.

The chain uses TRBV7-2 and TRBJ2-1; D remains ambiguous. The CDR3 is made up of 16 amino acids. Germline V CDR1 and CDR2: SGHTA, FQGNSA. V lost 1 base, J lost 3 bases, and 13 bases lay in between. The CDR3 region has the DNA TGTGCCAGCAGCTTAGATACGGGTTCCTTCTACAATGAGCAGTTCTTC. It codes for CASSLDTGSFYNEQFF.

The chain's CDR3 is CASSSWGSMNTEAFF. CDR3 nucleotides: TGCGCCAGCAGCTCCTGGGGTTCTATGAACACTGAAGCTTTCTTT. The rearrangement links TRBV4-1 to TRBJ1-1; D is uncertain. V lost 5 bases and J 0 bases, leaving 13 bases between the germline ends. Germline values: CDR1 MGHRA, CDR2 YSYEKL. This CDR3 has 15 residues.

The CDR3 region has the DNA TGTGCCAGCCTCTTTGGGGGGAACACGCCTTTCTTT. Its protein is CASLFGGNTPFF. The V and J genes are TRBV12-3 or TRBV12-4 and TRBJ1-1; TRBD1 is a possible D gene (5 bases). V lost 8 bases to trimming and J lost 12 bases, with 19 bases between them. The CDR3 length is 12 residues.

The chain combines TRBV28 with TRBJ2-5, with 9 positions matching TRBD1. Germline V gives CDR1 MDHEN, CDR2 SYDVKM. The CDR3 extends over 15 amino acids. The J segment lost 5 bases and the V segment lost 4 bases, leaving 8 bases of the junction unmatched. The CDR3 DNA reads as TGTGCCAGCAGTTCACTCGGACAGGGGAAGGAGACCCAGTACTTC. Translating gives CASSSLGQGKETQYF.

This clonotype was recorded a few times. V usage is TRBV2 and J usage is TRBJ2-5, with TRBD2 identical over 7 bases. Germline V gene data show CDR1 as SNHLY and CDR2 as FYNNEI. After removal of 8 bases from V and 0 bases from J, the junction contained 12 bases not matched to a gene. The CDR3 runs to 16 residues. CDR3 DNA sequence: TGTGCCAGCGAGGAAGCCGGGACTAATTACCAAGAGACCCAGTACTTC. It yields the protein CASEEAGTNYQETQYF.